In its sample, the clone carrying this TCR beta chain was seen many times. The sample originates from a study of T-cell reconstitution after alpha-beta-depleted transplantation in children. Using unique molecular identifiers, the investigators prepared the TCRbeta library. TCRdb reprocessed the PCR reads with MiXCR, giving one entry per CDR3 protein. The sample shows approximately 70,000 distinct CDR3 sequences, 4.9% of them seen only once. The clonotype originates from a boy younger than two who had a stem cell transplant for acute myeloid leukemia, so the T cells may come from the graft donor. The sample in question was PBMCs, mostly from graft donor cells, obtained 180 days after TCRalphabeta/CD19-depleted stem cell transplant.

The CDR3 sequence is CASSLFRETQYF. The CDR3 nucleotides read TGTGCCAGCAGTTTATTCCGAGAGACCCAGTACTTC. The gene calls are TRBV27 and TRBJ2-5, with D unresolved. The V end was cut by 1 base, the J end by 4 bases, with 4 bases between. The CDR3 has 12 amino acids. The V gene's germline CDR1 is MNHEY and CDR2 SMNVEV (reference sequence).